These T cell receptor beta chains were read from a single sample in a study of blood T cell repertoires in COVID-19. Method: immunoSEQ multiplex PCR; TCRdb's copy keeps in-frame clones and lacks some. The sample yields about 200,000 clones, approximately 83% seen once. Specimen: peripheral blood. Receptors originate from a man aged 35-49 years with acute or convalescent COVID-19. Each CDR3 is given with its conserved first and last residue. D genes are given only for firm matches. Size is omitted from some rows. Given values are once, few, many or a class for expanded clones.

CDR3 protein,CDR3 DNA,J gene,V gene,clone size,D gene
CASRQANYGYTF,TGTGCCAGCCGACAGGCTAACTATGGCTACACCTTC,TRBJ1-2,TRBV19,NA,NA
CASSPRGATGSGTEAFF,TGTGCCAGCAGCCCCCGCGGGGCGACAGGGAGTGGAACTGAAGCTTTCTTT,TRBJ1-1,TRBV7-6,NA,TRBD1
CASSPWTGGNQPQHF,TGTGCCAGCTCACCGTGGACAGGGGGCAATCAGCCCCAGCATTTT,TRBJ1-5,TRBV18,NA,TRBD1
CASSLRQGIIYNEQFF,TGTGCCAGCAGCTTAAGGCAGGGAATAATCTACAATGAGCAGTTCTTC,TRBJ2-1,TRBV7-6,NA,NA
CASSLAPTSILFF,TGTGCCAGCAGCCTCGCCCCTACCTCCATACTGTTTTTT,TRBJ1-4,TRBV14,NA,NA
CASSLSETGVNEQFF,TGTGCCAGCAGTTTATCGGAGACAGGGGTCAATGAGCAGTTCTTC,TRBJ2-1,TRBV27,NA,TRBD1
CASSLALAGDPYEQYF,TGCGCCAGCAGCTTGGCATTAGCGGGGGACCCCTACGAGCAGTACTTC,TRBJ2-7,TRBV5-1,NA,TRBD2
CASSDTGDGYTF,TGTGCCAGCAGTGATACAGGGGATGGCTACACCTTC,TRBJ1-2,TRBV6-1,once,TRBD1
CSVQRGVSTGSEQYF,TGCAGCGTGCAACGGGGGGTGTCCACCGGCTCCGAGCAGTACTTC,TRBJ2-7,TRBV29-1,once,TRBD2
CASSPLTGRYQPQHF,TGTGCCAGTAGCCCATTGACAGGGAGGTACCAGCCCCAGCATTTT,TRBJ1-5,TRBV19,NA,TRBD1
CASSRGQGLSYGYTF,TGTGCCAGCAGCCGAGGACAGGGGTTGTCCTATGGCTACACCTTC,TRBJ1-2,TRBV7-9,NA,TRBD1
CASSWGQEVNQPQHF,TGCGCCAGCAGTTGGGGACAGGAGGTCAATCAGCCCCAGCATTTT,TRBJ1-5,TRBV5-1,NA,TRBD1
CASRRGEDGYTF,TGTGCCTCTCGGCGGGGAGAGGATGGCTACACCTTC,TRBJ1-2,TRBV30,NA,NA
CASSYGGAQETQYF,TGTGCCAGCAGTTATGGGGGGGCACAAGAGACCCAGTACTTC,TRBJ2-5,TRBV6-5,NA,NA
CASSVARTSHLETQYF,TGTGCCAGCAGCGTAGCTCGGACTAGCCATTTGGAGACCCAGTACTTC,TRBJ2-5,TRBV9,NA,TRBD2
CASSPGGTEAFF,TGTGCCAGCAGTCCGGGGGGGACTGAAGCTTTCTTT,TRBJ1-1,TRBV12-3/TRBV12-4,NA,NA
CASSSGDRAAYEQYF,TGCGCCAGCAGCAGCGGGGACAGGGCAGCCTACGAGCAGTACTTC,TRBJ2-7,TRBV5-1,NA,TRBD1
CASSLGLAGVGETQYF,TGTGCCAGTAGTCTCGGACTAGCGGGAGTCGGAGAGACCCAGTACTTC,TRBJ2-5,TRBV19,NA,TRBD2
CATVKPGYTF,TGTGCCACCGTAAAGCCAGGCTACACCTTC,TRBJ1-2,TRBV24-1,NA,NA
CASSERREGDEQYF,TGTGCCAGCAGTGAACGGCGGGAGGGTGACGAGCAGTACTTC,TRBJ2-7,TRBV9,NA,TRBD2
CASSLTLLEGAGNEQFF,TGTGCCAGCAGCTTGACCCTTCTAGAGGGGGCTGGCAATGAGCAGTTCTTC,TRBJ2-1,TRBV9,NA,TRBD1
CASSLDRVGYTF,TGTGCCAGCAGCTTGGACCGGGTTGGCTACACCTTC,TRBJ1-2,TRBV5-5,few,NA
CASSLGPLGGNTEAFF,TGTGCCAGCAGCTTGGGGCCTCTAGGTGGGAACACTGAAGCTTTCTTT,TRBJ1-1,TRBV5-6,NA,NA
CASSLDSGEKLFF,TGCGCCAGCAGCTTGGACAGTGGTGAAAAACTGTTTTTT,TRBJ1-4,TRBV5-1,NA,NA
CATSDPPPGQGPPYQPQHF,TGTGCCACCAGTGATCCGCCTCCGGGACAGGGTCCACCTTATCAGCCCCAGCATTTT,TRBJ1-5,TRBV24-1,NA,TRBD1
CASSDIGGGTDTQYF,TGTGCCAGCAGTGATATCGGGGGTGGCACAGATACGCAGTATTTT,TRBJ2-3,TRBV2,NA,NA
CASSEVAGETDTQYF,TGCGCCAGCAGTGAAGTAGCGGGAGAAACAGATACGCAGTATTTT,TRBJ2-3,TRBV10-1,NA,TRBD2
CASSWDTGNTEAFF,TGTGCCAGCAGTTGGGACACGGGGAACACTGAAGCTTTCTTT,TRBJ1-1,TRBV6-5,NA,NA
CASSPPGTGGTYEQYF,TGTGCCAGCTCACCACCGGGGACAGGGGGCACCTACGAGCAGTACTTC,TRBJ2-7,TRBV18,NA,TRBD1
CASSQDLTSGLYEQYF,TGTGCCAGCAGCCAGGATCTGACTAGCGGGCTTTACGAGCAGTACTTC,TRBJ2-7,TRBV3-1/TRBV3-2,NA,TRBD2
CASSLVRAGELFF,TGTGCCAGCAGCTTAGTCCGGGCCGGGGAGCTGTTTTTT,TRBJ2-2,TRBV7-3,NA,NA
CASSYPTGLTEAFF,TGTGCCAGCAGTTACCCGACAGGGCTCACTGAAGCTTTCTTT,TRBJ1-1,TRBV6-2/TRBV6-3,NA,TRBD1
CASSLGGSKTQYF,TGTGCCAGCAGCTTAGGCGGGAGTAAGACCCAGTACTTC,TRBJ2-5,TRBV7-2,once,TRBD2
CASSVGVRQPQHF,TGTGCCAGCAGTGTCGGGGTTCGGCAGCCCCAGCATTTT,TRBJ1-5,TRBV25-1,NA,NA
CASQERNTYNEQFF,TGTGCCTCCCAAGAGAGAAATACCTACAATGAGCAGTTCTTC,TRBJ2-1,TRBV19,NA,NA
CASSLQDTSTDTQYF,TGTGCCAGCAGTTTACAAGACACAAGCACAGATACGCAGTATTTT,TRBJ2-3,TRBV27,few,NA
CASTENIKRSTDTQYF,TGTGCCAGCACCGAGAACATCAAGCGGAGCACAGATACGCAGTATTTT,TRBJ2-3,TRBV7-9,NA,NA
CASSALRGTNEKLFF,TGTGCCAGCAGCGCCCTCAGGGGCACTAATGAAAAACTGTTTTTT,TRBJ1-4,TRBV6-5,NA,NA
CASSYSIDRGETQYF,TGTGCCAGCAGTTACTCGATAGACAGGGGAGAGACCCAGTACTTC,TRBJ2-5,TRBV6-5,NA,TRBD1
CASSPIAGGPDTQYF,TGCGCCAGCAGCCCCATAGCGGGAGGGCCAGATACGCAGTATTTT,TRBJ2-3,TRBV5-1,NA,TRBD2